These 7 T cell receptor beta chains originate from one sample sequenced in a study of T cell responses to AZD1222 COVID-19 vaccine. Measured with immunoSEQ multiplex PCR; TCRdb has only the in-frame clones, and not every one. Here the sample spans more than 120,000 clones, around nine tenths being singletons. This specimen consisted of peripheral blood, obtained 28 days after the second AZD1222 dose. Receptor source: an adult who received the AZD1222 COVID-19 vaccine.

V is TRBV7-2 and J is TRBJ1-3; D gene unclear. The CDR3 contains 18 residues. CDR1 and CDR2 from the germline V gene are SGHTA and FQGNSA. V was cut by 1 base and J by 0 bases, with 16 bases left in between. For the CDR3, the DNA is TGTGCCAGCAGCTTAGGATCGGGCAGGTTAAGCTCTGGAAACACCATATATTTT. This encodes CASSLGSGRLSSGNTIYF.

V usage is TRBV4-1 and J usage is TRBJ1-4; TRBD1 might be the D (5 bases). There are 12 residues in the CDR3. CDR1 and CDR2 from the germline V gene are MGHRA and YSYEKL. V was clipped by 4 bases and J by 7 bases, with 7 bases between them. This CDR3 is CASSRRGEKLFF. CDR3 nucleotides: TGCGCCAGCAGCCGGAGGGGTGAAAAACTGTTTTTT.

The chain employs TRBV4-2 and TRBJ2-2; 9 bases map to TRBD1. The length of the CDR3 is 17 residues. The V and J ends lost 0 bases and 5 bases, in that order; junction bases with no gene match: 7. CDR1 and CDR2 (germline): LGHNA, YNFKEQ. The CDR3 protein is CASSQEGPGQGTGELFF. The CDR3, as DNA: TGTGCCAGCAGCCAAGAAGGGCCCGGACAGGGGACCGGGGAGCTGTTTTTT.

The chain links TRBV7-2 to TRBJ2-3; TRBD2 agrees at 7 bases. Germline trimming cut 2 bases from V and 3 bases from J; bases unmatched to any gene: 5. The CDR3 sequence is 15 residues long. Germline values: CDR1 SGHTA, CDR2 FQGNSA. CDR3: CASSLSLADTDTQYF. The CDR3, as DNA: TGTGCCAGCAGCTTAAGCCTAGCGGATACAGATACGCAGTATTTT.

In nucleotides, the CDR3 is TGTGCCAGCAGTTTAGAGTTGAACACTGAAGCTTTCTTT. It translates to CASSLELNTEAFF. V gene TRBV12-3 or TRBV12-4 combines with J gene TRBJ1-1; D is ambiguous. This CDR3 is 13 amino acids long. V lost 1 base and J 0 bases, leaving 3 bases between the germline ends.

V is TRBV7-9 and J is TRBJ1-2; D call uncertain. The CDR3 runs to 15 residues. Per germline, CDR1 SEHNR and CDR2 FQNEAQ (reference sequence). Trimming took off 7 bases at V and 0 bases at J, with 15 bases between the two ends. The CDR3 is CASTQIWQANYGYTF. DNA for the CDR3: TGTGCCAGCACGCAAATATGGCAGGCTAACTATGGCTACACCTTC.

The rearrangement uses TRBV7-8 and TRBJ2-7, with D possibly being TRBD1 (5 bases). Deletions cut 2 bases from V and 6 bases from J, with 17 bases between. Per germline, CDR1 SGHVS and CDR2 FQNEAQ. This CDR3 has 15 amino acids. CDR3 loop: CASSLRGNRVGEQYF. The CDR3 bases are TGTGCCAGCAGCTTAAGGGGAAATAGGGTTGGCGAGCAGTACTTC.